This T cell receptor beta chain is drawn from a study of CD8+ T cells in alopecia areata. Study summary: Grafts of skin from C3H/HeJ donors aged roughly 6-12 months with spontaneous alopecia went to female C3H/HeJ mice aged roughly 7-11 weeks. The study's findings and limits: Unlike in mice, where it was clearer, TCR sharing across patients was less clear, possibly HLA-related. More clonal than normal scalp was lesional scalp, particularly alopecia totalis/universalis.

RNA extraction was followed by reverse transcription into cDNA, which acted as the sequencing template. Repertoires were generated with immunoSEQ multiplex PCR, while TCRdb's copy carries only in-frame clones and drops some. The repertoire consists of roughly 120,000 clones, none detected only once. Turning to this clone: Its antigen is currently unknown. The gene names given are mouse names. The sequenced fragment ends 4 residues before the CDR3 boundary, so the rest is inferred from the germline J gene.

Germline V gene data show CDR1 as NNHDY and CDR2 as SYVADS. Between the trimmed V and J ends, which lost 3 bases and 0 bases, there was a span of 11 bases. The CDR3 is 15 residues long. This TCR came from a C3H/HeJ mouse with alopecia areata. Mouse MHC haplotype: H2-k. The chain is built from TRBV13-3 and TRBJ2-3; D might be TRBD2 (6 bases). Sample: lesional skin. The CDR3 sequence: CASSATGGSAETLYF. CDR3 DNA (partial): TGTGCCAGCAGTGCGACTGGTGGTAGTGCAGAA.